The 24 T cell receptor beta chains given below trace back to one sample, sequenced in a study of cytomegalovirus exposure and HLA in healthy donors. This PCR relied on a set of 60 Vbeta primers and 13 Jbeta primers. The table came from immunoSEQ multiplex PCR; TCRdb's copy has only in-frame clones and leaves some out. Of over 70,000 clones listed, approximately 78% are singletons. The sample taken for sequencing was PBMCs. Every receptor here comes from a male donor in good health and CMV-seropositive.

This clone came up once. The chain recombines TRBV2 with TRBJ1-5; 8 bases are shared with TRBD1. Germline CDR1 reads SNHLY; CDR2 reads FYNNEI. The CDR3 runs 14 residues. J was trimmed by 5 bases and V by 6 bases; bases with no gene match: 6. CDR3 sequence: CASRGTGQDQPQHF. The CDR3 DNA reads TGTGCCAGCAGAGGGACAGGTCAAGATCAGCCCCAGCATTTT.

The rearrangement uses TRBV29-1 and TRBJ2-1; 10 bases align to TRBD2. This CDR3 contains 14 residues. V lost 3 bases, J lost 6 bases, and 5 bases stayed unmatched. In germline, CDR1 is SQVTM, CDR2 ANQGSEA. CDR3 sequence: CSVDSGLALNEQFF. The CDR3 DNA is TGCAGCGTTGATTCGGGACTAGCGCTCAATGAGCAGTTCTTC.

The J gene is TRBJ1-2, the V gene TRBV27; 10 bases align to TRBD1. V dropped 1 base and J dropped 4; count of bases not matched to a gene: 3. CDR1 MNHEY and CDR2 SMNVEV come from the germline V gene (reference sequence). The CDR3 extends over 15 amino acids. CDR3 in amino acids: CASSLLTGGAYGYTF. The CDR3 DNA sequence: TGTGCCAGCAGTTTATTGACAGGGGGCGCCTATGGCTACACCTTC.

The V call is TRBV5-6, the J call TRBJ1-2; 12 nucleotides match TRBD1. The CDR3 totals 14 residues. Losses at the gene ends were 4 bases for V and 8 bases for J; bases not matched to a gene: 6. Germline V gene sequence: CDR1 SGHDT, CDR2 YYEEEE. The CDR3 reads CASSGRDRGQGYTF. The CDR3 bases are TGTGCCAGCAGCGGACGGGACAGGGGGCAGGGCTACACCTTC.

The chain carries TRBV9 and TRBJ2-5; D possibly corresponds to TRBD1 (6 bases). V was trimmed by 3 bases and J by 4 bases, leaving 16 bases between them. This CDR3 comprises 15 residues. The germline V gene encodes CDR1 SGDLS and CDR2 YYNGEE. The CDR3 reads CASSALLTGTETQYF. The CDR3 nucleotides read TGTGCCAGCAGCGCCCTCTTAACAGGGACAGAGACCCAGTACTTC.

V usage is TRBV4-2 and J usage is TRBJ2-1; D gene uncertain. Germline loops: CDR1 LGHNA, CDR2 YNFKEQ. The CDR3 length is 14 residues. The V and J ends lost 1 base and 5 bases respectively, with 9 bases between them. CDR3 sequence (DNA): TGTGCCAGCAGCCAAGGAGGAATGGACAATGAGCAGTTCTTC. Protein product: CASSQGGMDNEQFF.

In its sample, this clone was seen a few times. The chain recombines TRBV6-5 with TRBJ2-5, with 9 bases aligning to TRBD1. The CDR3 sequence is 16 residues long. J gave up 5 bases and V 4 bases, and 11 bases lay outside the gene matches. Germline CDR1 MNHEY, CDR2 SVGAGI. The CDR3 DNA follows: TGTGCCAGCAGTTCCGACTCTACAGGGGGCTGGGAGACCCAGTACTTC. This codes for CASSSDSTGGWETQYF.

The chain recombines TRBV19 with TRBJ2-7; the match to TRBD2 covers 7 bases. The CDR3 contains 14 residues. Germline CDR1 LNHDA, CDR2 SQIVND (reference sequence). With 3 bases clipped from V and 0 bases from J, the junction kept 2 bases outside the gene matches. The CDR3 nucleotides are TGTGCCAGTAGTATGACTAGCATCTCCTACGAGCAGTACTTC. Translated, it gives CASSMTSISYEQYF.

This chain links TRBV7-8 with TRBJ2-5; D may be TRBD1 (5 bases). V lost 5 bases to trimming and J lost 5 bases, with 15 bases between them. This CDR3 is 14 amino acids long. Germline CDR1 reads SGHVS; CDR2 reads FQNEAQ. This CDR3 is CASSPPGLQETQYF. As DNA, the CDR3 is TGTGCCAGCAGCCCTCCAGGGTTACAGGAGACCCAGTACTTC.

The chain couples TRBV9 to TRBJ2-5, with TRBD2 identical over 7 bases. V trimming: 3 bases; J trimming: 1 base; junction bases outside the gene matches: 6. CDR1 and CDR2 from the germline V gene are SGDLS and YYNGEE. The CDR3 is made up of 15 amino acids. In nucleotides, the CDR3 is TGTGCCAGCAGCGGATTATCTAGCGGCCAAGAGACCCAGTACTTC. This encodes CASSGLSSGQETQYF. The full variable domain, its missing parts supplied by reference TRBV9 and TRBJ2-5, is DSGVTQTPKHLITATGQRVTLRCSPRSGDLSVYWYQQSLDQGLQFLIQYYNGEERAKGNILERFSAQQFPDLHSELNLSSLELGDSALYFCASSGLSSGQETQYFGPGTRLLVL.

This clone has just one count. This rearrangement joins TRBV27 to TRBJ2-3, with 8 bases aligning to TRBD1. Germline V gene sequence: CDR1 MNHEY, CDR2 SMNVEV (reference sequence). The trim removed 6 bases at V and 0 bases at J, leaving 5 bases unmatched. This CDR3 comprises 15 residues. The chain's CDR3 is CASRGRDRSTDTQYF. The CDR3 coding sequence is TGTGCCAGCAGGGGACGGGACAGGAGCACAGATACGCAGTATTTT.

The rearrangement links TRBV28 to TRBJ2-7, with D possibly TRBD2 on 6 matching bases. CDR1 and CDR2 from the germline V gene are MDHEN and SYDVKM. V gave up 5 bases and J gave up 5 bases, with 16 bases separating them. The CDR3 extends over 14 amino acids. DNA of the CDR3: TGTGCCAGCAGTACCCCCGGGGGAACCCACGAGCAGTACTTC. Translation: CASSTPGGTHEQYF.

The chain uses TRBV5-6 and TRBJ2-1; 8 bases map to TRBD2. V lost 4 bases to trimming and J lost 7 bases; unmatched junction nucleotides: 10. CDR1 SGHDT and CDR2 YYEEEE come from the germline V gene. This CDR3 region has 15 residues. The CDR3 here is CASSGGTRGWNEQFF. The CDR3 DNA is TGTGCCAGCAGCGGTGGGACTAGGGGGTGGAATGAGCAGTTCTTC.

V gene TRBV6-5 combines with J gene TRBJ2-7, with no clear D. Looked up from germline, CDR1 is MNHEY and CDR2 is SVGAGI. The V end lost 6 bases, the J end lost 6 bases, and 12 bases lay between the germline ends. This CDR3 contains 12 residues. The CDR3: CASRHRRGEQYF. CDR3 in DNA: TGTGCCAGCAGGCACCGTAGAGGCGAGCAGTACTTC.

This chain uses TRBV7-6 with TRBJ2-6; D not resolved. CDR1 is SGHVS, CDR2 FNYEAQ, per germline. This CDR3 is built from 18 residues. V dropped 1 base and J dropped 0 bases, with 13 bases sitting between them. CDR3 nucleotide sequence: TGTGCCAGCAGCTTAGGCTCACTAACACACTCTGGGGCCAACGTCCTGACTTTC. The encoded protein is CASSLGSLTHSGANVLTF.

This chain's CDR3 is CASSIGGDTGELFF. As DNA, the CDR3 is TGTGCCAGTAGTATAGGGGGAGACACCGGGGAGCTGTTTTTT. This chain connects TRBV19 to TRBJ2-2, with D possibly TRBD2 on 5 matching bases. The V gene lost 1 base and the J gene lost 3 bases, with 6 bases spanning the gap. The CDR3 spans 14 residues. In germline, CDR1 is LNHDA, CDR2 SQIVND (reference sequence).

V is TRBV5-1 and J is TRBJ2-5, with 8 bases fitting TRBD2. The CDR3 has 17 amino acids. J gave up 1 base and V 0 bases, and 8 bases lay outside the gene matches. CDR1 is SGHRS and CDR2 is YFSETQ in the germline V gene. The CDR3 coding sequence is TGCGCCAGCAGCTTGGGGGACCGGGGGGGACTCCAAGAGACCCAGTACTTC. Amino acid sequence: CASSLGDRGGLQETQYF.

The rearrangement joins TRBV9 to TRBJ1-2; 8 bases are a match to TRBD1. CDR3 length: 15 residues. Germline loops: CDR1 SGDLS, CDR2 YYNGEE. V gave up 0 bases and J gave up 7 bases; unmatched junction bases: 8. CDR3 protein: CASSVGTGTMFGYTF. CDR3 nucleotide sequence: TGTGCCAGCAGCGTAGGGACAGGGACAATGTTTGGCTACACCTTC.

The chain carries TRBV29-1 and TRBJ1-1; maybe TRBD1 (5 bases). The CDR3 loop spans 12 amino acids. The germline gives CDR1 SQVTM, CDR2 ANQGSEA. Trimming pared 7 bases from V and 6 bases from J, leaving 15 bases between. CDR3 loop: CSATQVLSEAFF. The CDR3, as DNA: TGCAGCGCCACACAGGTTCTATCTGAAGCTTTCTTT.

J is TRBJ2-7 and V is TRBV13; tentatively, D is TRBD1 (6 bases). The germline gives CDR1 PRHDT, CDR2 FYEKMQ (reference sequence). The CDR3 runs 14 residues. Trimming shortened V by 5 bases and J by 2 bases, and 13 bases separated the two germline ends. In DNA form, the CDR3 reads TGTGCCAGCAGCATATACAGGGACGCCTACGAGCAGTACTTC. This translates into CASSIYRDAYEQYF.

The rearrangement uses TRBV27 and TRBJ2-7, with D perhaps TRBD2 (6 bases). The length of the CDR3 is 15 residues. Trimming cost V 6 bases and J 3 bases, with 18 bases left between them. Germline loops: CDR1 MNHEY, CDR2 SMNVEV (reference sequence). CDR3 nucleotide sequence: TGTGCCAGCAGCAAACGGGGACTGAATCTCTACGAGCAGTACTTC. It yields the protein CASSKRGLNLYEQYF.

V is TRBV10-3 and J is TRBJ1-1, with 8 bases that match TRBD1. Germline CDR1 ENHRY, CDR2 SYGVKD. The V and J ends lost 4 bases and 1 base, in that order; junction bases with no gene match: 2. The CDR3 sequence is 14 residues long. CDR3 DNA sequence: TGTGCCATCAGTGCGGGACAGGCGAACACTGAAGCTTTCTTT. Protein: CAISAGQANTEAFF.

The chain links TRBV19 to TRBJ1-5; a possible D gene is TRBD1 (6 bases). V dropped 7 bases and J dropped 3 bases, with 19 bases sitting between them. CDR3 length: 16 residues. CDR1 and CDR2 from the germline V gene are LNHDA and SQIVND (reference sequence). This CDR3 reads CASTTPTQGFNQPQHF. DNA for the CDR3: TGTGCCAGTACCACTCCGACACAGGGATTCAATCAGCCCCAGCATTTT.

The gene calls are TRBV27 and TRBJ2-3; 12 nucleotides match TRBD2. The V segment lost 7 bases and the J segment 4 bases; nucleotides outside the gene matches: 21. The CDR3 sequence is 20 residues long. Germline CDR1 MNHEY, CDR2 SMNVEV (reference sequence). CDR3 residues: CASKGALAGGRRWIADTQYF. CDR3 nucleotides: TGTGCCAGCAAGGGGGCACTAGCGGGAGGAAGGAGATGGATCGCAGATACGCAGTATTTT.